The 23 T cell receptor beta chains presented below share a single source sample, sequenced in a study of immune heterogeneity within non-small cell lung tumors (dated by TCRdb to 2016 to 2019). Genomic DNA extracted from bulk tumor tissue served as TCR template, with roughly 610 ng gDNA amplified per sample. Multiple biopsies per primary tumor were taken during surgery, spaced as far apart as possible within the tumor mass. The study cohort was described as untreated, and patients were newly diagnosed NSCLC cases undergoing curative surgery. Data came from a HiSeq X Ten. The TCR beta CDR3 region was amplified with a multiplex PCR system, in which a first round of roughly 10 cycles was run using 32 V-gene forward and 13 J-gene reverse primers. The public reads were reprocessed in TCRdb via fastp at Q25 and MiXCR, keeping in-frame beta chains. CDR3 protein duplicates are merged, each entry listing the most common genes and DNA. For this sample the table gives some 6,000 distinct CDR3 sequences, of which roughly 18% were detected only once. Of the sample, around 4% is held by the ten largest clones.

The sample taken for sequencing was lung tumor tissue. The receptor source for this set is a middle-aged man with non-small cell lung cancer.

In its sample, this clonotype is medium-sized (0.01 to 0.1%). The rearrangement joins TRBV19 to TRBJ2-7; D may be TRBD1 (6 bases). The ends were cut back, 11 bases at V and 2 bases at J, with 16 bases in the middle. This CDR3 region has 13 residues. Germline V gives CDR1 LNHDA, CDR2 SQIVND (reference sequence). Written as DNA, the CDR3 is TGTGCCGCGAGGGGGTCGGTCACCTACGAGCAGTACTTC. This gives the protein CAARGSVTYEQYF. Variable domain in full (rest from reference TRBV19 and TRBJ2-7): DGGITQSPKYLFRKEGQNVTLSCEQNLNHDAMYWYRQDPGQGLRLIYYSQIVNDFQKGDIAEGYSVSREKKESFPLTVTSAQKNPTAFYLCAARGSVTYEQYFGPGTRLTVT.

Worth noting for this clonotype: At one boundary the junction diverges from the germline segment, which might be a read error. V gene TRBV4-3 combines with J gene TRBJ2-3; the match to TRBD2 covers 7 bases. The V gene's germline CDR1 is LGHNA and CDR2 YSLEER. CDR3 length: 16 residues. CDR3 nucleotide sequence: TGCGCCATCAGCCAAGATCCAGCGGGACCCACAGATACGCAGTATTTT. Residues: CAISQDPAGPTDTQYF.

This clonotype is medium-sized. V usage is TRBV4-2 and J usage is TRBJ2-2; a possible D gene is TRBD1 (6 bases). Germline CDR1 reads LGHNA; CDR2 reads YNFKEQ. The CDR3 runs to 13 residues. Trimming shortened V by 4 bases and J by 8 bases, and 11 bases separated the two germline ends. The CDR3 spells CASSLRRGGELFF. DNA of the CDR3: TGTGCCAGCAGCCTCAGAAGGGGGGGGGAGCTGTTTTTT.

This clonotype is medium-sized (0.01 to 0.1%) within its sample. V gene TRBV5-1 combines with J gene TRBJ2-5; 8 positions agree with TRBD2. J lost 5 bases, V lost 0 bases, and 6 bases had no gene match. This CDR3 spans 15 amino acids. CDR1 SGHRS and CDR2 YFSETQ come from the germline V gene. The CDR3 sequence: CASSLGGGRRETQYF. Written as DNA, the CDR3 is TGCGCCAGCAGCTTGGGCGGGGGGCGCCGGGAGACCCAGTACTTC.

This clonotype has ten or more counts. The gene calls are TRBV7-3 and TRBJ2-1, with a possible D match to TRBD2 (6 bases). The CDR3 length is 15 residues. CDR1 SGHTA and CDR2 FQGTGA come from the germline V gene. Trimming shortened V by 5 bases and J by 4 bases, and 15 bases separated the two germline ends. In DNA, the CDR3 is TGTGCCAGCAGCCTCGGGATAGCGGATTACAATGAGCAGTTCTTC. Amino acid sequence: CASSLGIADYNEQFF. The full variable domain, in which reference TRBV7-3 and TRBJ2-1 provide the parts outside the CDR3, is GAGVSQTPSNKVTEKGKYVELRCDPISGHTALYWYRQSLGQGPEFLIYFQGTGAADDSGLPNDRFFAVRPEGSVSTLKIQRTERGDSAVYLCASSLGIADYNEQFFGPGTRLTVL.

This clonotype turned up a few times. J is TRBJ1-5 and V is TRBV18, with D unclear. This CDR3 has 14 amino acids. V was shortened by 1 base and J by 0 bases, with 4 bases between the two germline ends. Looked up from germline, CDR1 is KGHSH and CDR2 is LQKENI. CDR3 coding DNA: TGTGCCAGCTCACCACAAAATAGCAATCAGCCCCAGCATTTT. Encoded protein: CASSPQNSNQPQHF.

In this sample, this clonotype is medium-sized. This chain joins TRBV2 and TRBJ2-7; unclear D gene. The V end lost 3 bases, the J end lost 7 bases, and 13 bases lay between the germline ends. Germline V lookup: CDR1 SNHLY, CDR2 FYNNEI. The CDR3 is made up of 13 amino acids. The DNA of the CDR3 is TGTGCCAGCAGTGATCGGCCCGTCAGGGAGCAGTACTTC. Amino acids: CASSDRPVREQYF.

This clonotype is labeled medium-sized (0.01 to 0.1%). CDR3 nucleotide sequence: TGCGCCAGCAGCTTGTCCGGTCAACCGGGACAAGTCAGCTCCTATAATTCACCCCTCCACTTT. It is translated as CASSLSGQPGQVSSYNSPLHF. The chain combines TRBV5-1 with TRBJ1-6; tentatively, D is TRBD1 (6 bases). Germline V gives CDR1 SGHRS, CDR2 YFSETQ. CDR3 length equals 21 residues. V lost 1 base, J lost 0 bases, and 23 bases lay in between.

This clonotype is medium-sized (0.01 to 0.1%) by share. As DNA, the CDR3 is TGCGCCAGCAGCCAGGGACATGGGGCTTCACCCCTCCACTTT. As protein: CASSQGHGASPLHF. The chain has TRBV4-3 and TRBJ1-6, with a tentative D call TRBD1 (6 bases). This CDR3 comprises 14 residues. Trimming left V 3 bases short and J 9 bases short, with 12 bases between. The germline V gene has CDR1 LGHNA and CDR2 YSLEER.

By proportion, this clonotype is medium-sized. The chain combines TRBV30 with TRBJ2-7; possibly TRBD2 for D (6 bases). CDR3 length: 12 residues. Germline V CDR1 and CDR2: GTSNPN, SVGIG (reference sequence). The V gene lost 8 bases and the J gene lost 3 bases, with 14 bases spanning the gap. The CDR3: CAGGQGNYEQYF. The CDR3 DNA follows: TGTGCCGGAGGGCAGGGCAACTACGAGCAGTACTTC.

By proportion, this clonotype is medium-sized. This chain uses TRBV28 with TRBJ2-3; maybe TRBD1 (5 bases). With 6 bases removed from V and 2 bases from J, the gap between germline ends came to 15 bases. The length of the CDR3 is 15 residues. The V gene's germline CDR1 is MDHEN and CDR2 SYDVKM. DNA for the CDR3: TGTGCCAGCAGCCTAGGGGTCCGGTCCACAGATACGCAGTATTTT. It translates to CASSLGVRSTDTQYF.

The chain recombines TRBV18 with TRBJ2-4; D ambiguous. This CDR3 comprises 20 residues. Trimming left V 2 bases short and J 0 bases short, with 23 bases between. Germline V gene data show CDR1 as KGHSH and CDR2 as LQKENI. CDR3 loop: CASSPISGPYLDLAKNIQYF. Written as DNA, the CDR3 is TGTGCCAGCTCACCAATATCGGGCCCGTACCTTGACTTAGCCAAAAACATTCAGTACTTC. Based on the CDR3 plus reference TRBV18 and TRBJ2-4, the full variable domain is NAGVMQNPRHLVRRRGQEARLRCSPMKGHSHVYWYRQLPEEGLKFMVYLQKENIIDESGMPKERFSAEFPKEGPSILRIQQVVRGDSAAYFCASSPISGPYLDLAKNIQYFGAGTRLSVL.

By share, this clonotype ranks as medium-sized. The chain links TRBV27 to TRBJ1-2; D uncertain. This CDR3 is built from 14 residues. Trimming cost V 2 bases and J 6 bases, with 13 bases left between them. Per germline, CDR1 MNHEY and CDR2 SMNVEV (reference sequence). This CDR3 is CASSLNTGEDGYTF. CDR3 bases: TGTGCCAGCAGTTTAAACACCGGAGAAGATGGCTACACCTTC.

The gene calls are TRBV18 and TRBJ1-1; D perhaps matches TRBD1 (5 bases). The germline V gene has CDR1 KGHSH and CDR2 LQKENI. This CDR3 spans 15 amino acids. Trimming took 6 bases from V and 4 from J, leaving 18 bases between them. In DNA form, the CDR3 reads TGTGCCAGCTCCCTACAGACATACGGGGGCACTGAAGCTTTCTTT. This codes for CASSLQTYGGTEAFF.

This clonotype is deemed medium-sized. V and J are TRBV2 and TRBJ2-1; D may be TRBD1 (7 bases). The CDR3 contains 13 residues. Germline values: CDR1 SNHLY, CDR2 FYNNEI. The V and J ends lost 9 bases and 9 bases respectively, with 18 bases between them. Here the CDR3 DNA reads TGTGCCAGTTCCCTCAGGGGGGCGAGTGAGCAGTTCTTC. Amino acids: CASSLRGASEQFF.

A few counts support this clonotype. V is TRBV3-1 and J is TRBJ1-1, with D perhaps matching TRBD1 (6 bases). Germline values: CDR1 LGHDT, CDR2 YNNKEL (reference sequence). The ends were cut back, 6 bases at V and 3 bases at J, with 14 bases in the middle. The CDR3 loop spans 14 amino acids. This CDR3 reads CASSPGALDTEAFF. In nucleotides, the CDR3 is TGTGCCAGCAGTCCGGGGGCTTTGGACACTGAAGCTTTCTTT.

In regard to this clonotype: A much bigger clone sits one base away, suggesting this may be a read error. The rearrangement links TRBV20-1 to TRBJ2-5; tentatively, D is TRBD2 (5 bases). V dropped 8 bases and J dropped 5 bases, with 15 bases sitting between them. Looked up from germline, CDR1 is DFQATT and CDR2 is SNEGSKA (reference sequence). The CDR3 loop spans 12 amino acids. The CDR3 DNA follows: TGCAGTCGCGACCAGCGAGGGGAGACCCAGTACTTC. Protein: CSRDQRGETQYF.

CDR3 coding DNA: TGTGCCAGCAGTTCCCCTGGTTGGACCCAGCATTTT. Its protein product is CASSSPGWTQHF. This chain uses TRBV12-3 or TRBV12-4 with TRBJ1-5; D is unclear. V was trimmed by 4 bases and J by 11 bases, leaving 12 bases between them. The CDR3 totals 12 residues.

This clonotype was counted many times. The V and J genes are TRBV20-1 and TRBJ2-1; D is perhaps TRBD2 (5 bases). V gave up 0 bases and J gave up 0 bases, with 15 bases separating them. CDR1 and CDR2 (germline): DFQATT, SNEGSKA (reference sequence). There are 17 residues in the CDR3. The CDR3 reads CSARDPLGRVSYNEQFF. Here the CDR3 DNA reads TGCAGTGCTAGAGATCCCCTCGGGCGGGTCTCCTACAATGAGCAGTTCTTC.

By frequency in the sample, this clonotype is medium-sized. The V call is TRBV20-1, the J call TRBJ1-1, with D hard to call. V was pared by 4 bases and J by 4 bases, with 7 bases between. Germline V gene sequence: CDR1 DFQATT, CDR2 SNEGSKA (reference sequence). The CDR3 totals 11 residues. CDR3 sequence reads: CSANLVTEAFF. The CDR3, as DNA: TGCAGTGCTAATCTGGTCACTGAAGCTTTCTTT.

The chain has TRBV5-4 and TRBJ2-5, with TRBD2 identical over 8 bases. Trimming took 4 bases from V and 9 from J; bases not matched to a gene: 14. The CDR3 is made up of 15 amino acids. The germline gives CDR1 SGHNT, CDR2 YYREEE (reference sequence). The CDR3 sequence: CASSIGGGRFSAQYF. CDR3 nucleotides: TGTGCCAGCAGCATCGGGGGGGGGCGATTTTCGGCCCAGTACTTC.

This clonotype is categorized as medium-sized. The V gene is TRBV30, the J gene TRBJ2-7, with D possibly being TRBD2 (6 bases). V shed 2 bases and J shed 3 bases, with 14 bases lying between them. CDR3 length: 14 residues. The germline CDR1 and CDR2 sequences are GTSNPN and SVGIG (reference sequence). The CDR3 is CAWSLPGLYYEQYF. The CDR3 coding sequence is TGTGCCTGGAGTCTACCGGGACTTTACTACGAGCAGTACTTC. The full variable domain, completed using reference TRBV30 and TRBJ2-7, is SQTIHQWPATLVQPVGSPLSLECTVEGTSNPNLYWYRQAAGRGLQLLFYSVGIGQISSEVPQNLSASRPQDRQFILSSKKLLLSDSGFYLCAWSLPGLYYEQYFGPGTRLTVT.

By sample fraction, this clonotype is medium-sized. The gene calls are TRBV2 and TRBJ2-7; 13 bases agree with TRBD2. With V trimmed by 4 bases and J by 3 bases, 6 bases remained unmatched. Germline V gene data show CDR1 as SNHLY and CDR2 as FYNNEI. CDR3 size: 16 residues. The DNA for the CDR3 is TGTGCCAGCAGTGGTATGACTAGCGGGAGGTTCTACGAGCAGTACTTC. This sequence encodes CASSGMTSGRFYEQYF.